This TCR beta chain derives from a study of graft-versus-host responses after intestinal transplantation. Study-level information: Each transplant was multivisceral, liver-intestinal, or isolated intestinal. Study-level findings and limits: Among circulating GvH clones, peak levels were associated with early post-transplant declines in HvG clones.

Only in-frame clones appear in the TCRdb table, and some are missing; sequencing was by immunoSEQ multiplex PCR. This table has 70,000 to 80,000 clones, around 91% appearing once. Germline assignment: CDR1 SGDLS and CDR2 YYNGEE. V was pared by 2 bases and J by 6 bases, with 10 bases between. The CDR3 runs 13 residues. About this clone: The antigen is undetermined.

The rearrangement uses TRBV9 and TRBJ2-3, with D unclear. This specimen was unstimulated CD8+ T cells sorted from spleen or lymph node cells, taken before intestinal transplant. The origin of this receptor is a human donor who received an intestinal transplant. This CDR3 reads CASSVLSPDTQYF. CDR3 sequence (DNA): TGTGCCAGCAGCGTCCTAAGCCCGGATACGCAGTATTTT.